Presented here are 8 T cell receptor beta chains from one specimen sequenced in a study of T cell repertoires in cytomegalovirus infection. TCRdb re-derived calls from the reads in MiXCR, one entry per CDR3 protein. The repertoire has fewer than 55,000 distinct CDR3 sequences, roughly a fifth of them found once; the top ten carry around three quarters. Antigens of these TCRs are unknown. The sequences come from CD8+ T cells from cultured PBMCs, collected from culture after CMV antigen stimulation. Receptors were obtained from a human donor in good health (CMV status not recorded). Some clones in this sample may be carry-over from other donors' samples.

The V call is TRBV12-3 or TRBV12-4, the J call TRBJ1-1; 8 bases agree with TRBD1. V trimming: 6 bases; J trimming: 7 bases; junction bases outside the gene matches: 7. CDR3 length equals 13 residues. CDR3 region: CASRRTGLSEAFF. CDR3 DNA: TGTGCCAGCAGGCGGACAGGGCTTAGTGAAGCTTTCTTT.

This clonotype was seen more than once but under ten times. V usage is TRBV7-2 and J usage is TRBJ1-1, with D possibly being TRBD1 (6 bases). The germline V and J ends were trimmed by 1 base and 3 bases, with 18 bases remaining between them. The CDR3 is made up of 17 amino acids. The germline gives CDR1 SGHTA, CDR2 FQGNSA. The CDR3 region has the DNA TGTGCCAGCAGCTTAGGGGGTATCTATCACAGGGACACTGAAGCTTTCTTT. It is translated as CASSLGGIYHRDTEAFF.

This clonotype was seen only a few times. V is TRBV27 and J is TRBJ2-1; 7 bases fit TRBD1. This CDR3 is built from 15 residues. From germline, CDR1 is MNHEY and CDR2 SMNVEV (reference sequence). With V trimmed by 6 bases and J by 3 bases, 8 bases remained unmatched. CDR3 region: CASSHRTGNYNEQFF. CDR3 bases: TGTGCCAGCAGCCACCGGACAGGAAACTACAATGAGCAGTTCTTC.

This clonotype was detected a few times. The rearrangement links TRBV20-1 to TRBJ2-3, with TRBD2 as a possible D gene (6 bases). Germline V gene data show CDR1 as DFQATT and CDR2 as SNEGSKA (reference sequence). CDR3 length equals 14 residues. V was trimmed by 0 bases and J by 4 bases, leaving 11 bases between them. CDR3 protein: CSARDAGGADTQYF. The CDR3 region has the DNA TGCAGTGCTAGAGATGCAGGAGGGGCAGATACGCAGTATTTT.

The table lists this clonotype with a few counts. This rearrangement joins TRBV12-3 or TRBV12-4 to TRBJ1-1; D remains ambiguous. CDR3 length: 11 amino acids. V lost 2 bases to trimming and J lost 6 bases, with 4 bases between them. The CDR3 bases are TGTGCCAGCAGTTTAAGTCCTGAAGCTTTCTTT. It codes for CASSLSPEAFF.

CDR3 sequence reads: CAISEGQFYGYTF. CDR3 coding DNA: TGTGCCATCAGTGAGGGACAGTTCTATGGCTACACCTTC. V is TRBV10-3 and J is TRBJ1-2; D perhaps matches TRBD1 (6 bases). Germline loops: CDR1 ENHRY, CDR2 SYGVKD. V was trimmed by 2 bases and J by 4 bases, leaving 8 bases between them. This CDR3 has 13 residues.

The chain carries TRBV5-4 and TRBJ2-1, with 9 bases that match TRBD1. The CDR3 runs to 15 residues. Germline CDR1 is SGHNT and CDR2 is YYREEE (reference sequence). The V segment lost 4 bases and the J segment 4 bases; nucleotides outside the gene matches: 6. The CDR3 nucleotides read TGTGCCAGCAGCAACCGGGACAGGGTTTACAATGAGCAGTTCTTC. Residues: CASSNRDRVYNEQFF.

This clonotype was found a few times. The genes are TRBV7-9 and TRBJ1-1; D is ambiguous. Trimming shortened V by 10 bases and J by 7 bases, and 7 bases separated the two germline ends. This CDR3 has 9 amino acids. CDR1 is SEHNR, CDR2 FQNEAQ, per germline (reference sequence). The CDR3 DNA reads TGTGCCATTGATCGTGAAGCTTTCTTT. Protein: CAIDREAFF.